This note documents a single T cell receptor beta chain sequence. What it recognizes is unknown. These data belong to a study of T cell responses to AZD1222 COVID-19 vaccine. This CDR3 region has 14 residues. Germline CDR1 MDHEN, CDR2 SYDVKM. The V and J ends lost 6 bases and 5 bases, in that order; junction bases with no gene match: 8. The assay was immunoSEQ multiplex PCR, and TCRdb's table has in-frame clones only and misses some. Here the sample spans 80,000 or so clones, roughly 87% being singletons. Findings of the study overall: Within unmutated variant regions lay the reported targets of nearly half of spike-specific TCRs. Researchers report vaccine-associated CD4 TCRs spanning spike, with dominance at 160-218 and 743-854.

V is TRBV28 and J is TRBJ1-2, with 8 nucleotides matching TRBD1. The TCR sequence derives from an adult in good health. The starting material was peripheral blood, obtained on day 0 of AZD1222 vaccination. The CDR3 nucleotides are TGTGCCAGCAGGGGCAGGGGGCTAGGGTATGGCTACACCTTC. Translated, it gives CASRGRGLGYGYTF.